This entry lists 7 T cell receptor beta chains sequenced from one sample in a study of T cells after yellow fever vaccination. TCRdb passed the 5' RACE reads through MiXCR, listing each CDR3 protein once. The sample lists hundreds of thousands of distinct CDR3 sequences; roughly a sixth were seen once. The sample here was PBMCs, taken before the yellow fever booster vaccination. These receptors all stem from a man aged 18 to 30 who received the YFV17D yellow fever vaccine.

The chain is built from TRBV4-1 and TRBJ1-1; D unresolved. Between the trimmed V and J ends, which lost 2 bases and 0 bases, there was a span of 10 bases. CDR3 length: 15 residues. Germline CDR1 and CDR2: MGHRA and YSYEKL. The CDR3 region is CASSQRRGLNTEAFF. The DNA of the CDR3 is TGCGCCAGCAGCCAACGTCGAGGATTGAACACTGAAGCTTTCTTT.

This clonotype was detected ten times or more. The rearrangement joins TRBV20-1 to TRBJ2-2, with D possibly called TRBD1 or TRBD2 (5 bases each). This CDR3 comprises 15 residues. Germline lookup yields CDR1 DFQATT and CDR2 SNEGSKA (reference sequence). The V end was cut by 1 base, the J end by 0 bases, with 9 bases between. The CDR3 nucleotides read TGCAGTGCTAGAGCCGGGGCATCGAACACCGGGGAGCTGTTTTTT. Amino acids: CSARAGASNTGELFF.

This clonotype occurred a few times. The chain joins TRBV11-2 to TRBJ2-1; TRBD2 might be the D (6 bases). Germline assignment: CDR1 SGHAT and CDR2 FQNNGV. CDR3 size: 15 residues. Trimming left V 2 bases short and J 3 bases short, with 11 bases between. The CDR3 sequence: CASSLPGSYYNEQFF. The CDR3 DNA reads TGTGCCAGCAGCTTACCCGGGAGCTACTACAATGAGCAGTTCTTC.

This clonotype was seen more than once but under ten times. The genes are TRBV5-1 and TRBJ2-2; D remains unclear. Germline-derived CDR1 and CDR2 are SGHRS and YFSETQ. Trimming shortened V by 0 bases and J by 3 bases, and 6 bases separated the two germline ends. CDR3 length: 14 amino acids. The DNA for the CDR3 is TGCGCCAGCAGCTTGGGACCCGACACCGGGGAGCTGTTTTTT. It codes for CASSLGPDTGELFF.

V is TRBV10-3 and J is TRBJ2-2; D may be TRBD1 or TRBD2 (5 bases each). Trimming pared 0 bases from V and 8 bases from J, leaving 16 bases between. The CDR3 has 16 residues. From germline, CDR1 is ENHRY and CDR2 SYGVKD. DNA for the CDR3: TGTGCCATCAGTGAGTCTTCATACGGGACCAGGGGGGAGCTGTTTTTT. It codes for CAISESSYGTRGELFF.

The rearrangement uses TRBV12-3 or TRBV12-4 and TRBJ2-1; 8 bases match TRBD1. V trimming: 4 bases; J trimming: 4 bases; junction bases outside the gene matches: 3. The CDR3 runs to 14 residues. CDR3 sequence: CASSWTGIYNEQFF. CDR3 nucleotides: TGTGCCAGCAGTTGGACAGGGATATACAATGAGCAGTTCTTC.

The rearrangement uses TRBV7-9 and TRBJ1-2; D unclear. The V and J ends lost 1 base and 7 bases respectively, with 7 bases between them. This CDR3 contains 12 residues. Germline loops: CDR1 SEHNR, CDR2 FQNEAQ (reference sequence). CDR3 DNA: TGTGCCAGCAGCTTAGTCGGAGCTGGCTACACCTTC. It translates to CASSLVGAGYTF.